Included here is one T cell receptor (beta chain) sequence, with context. Its antigen is still unknown. The input lacks base qualities; no much larger clone sits a single base away. Healthy HIV-negative adults with no recently reported acute infections or vaccinations were included as donors. All donors were Caucasian adults living in Nashville, Tennessee, USA. CD4+ T cells were enriched by magnetic negative selection, after which naive cells were positively selected on CD45RA and the negative fraction was taken as the memory subset. After blood collection by leukapheresis, PBMCs were isolated using Ficoll-Histopaque density gradient centrifugation and then cryopreserved in the vapor phase of liquid nitrogen. Purity and quantity of every magnetically sorted T cell population were checked by analytical flow cytometry. Genomic DNA was isolated from each sorted fraction and quantified by UV absorbance on a Nanodrop 2000c.

Using the deep immunoSEQ assay, TCR CDR3 regions were amplified from genomic DNA by multiplex PCR. Genomic DNA extracted from each cell subset was distributed evenly over all wells of several immunoSEQ 96-well plates, and each plate served as one replicate. For sorted subsets, about 200 ng genomic DNA, equal to tens of thousands of T cell genomes, was loaded into each replicate PCR. Purified libraries were measured with a Qubit 3.0 fluorometer, size-checked on a Bioanalyzer 2100, and measured again with the KAPA Library Quantification kit. Each immunoSEQ 96-well plate was sequenced on its own single-read 150-cycle Illumina NextSeq 550 flow cell. The authors processed their data as follows. Because only junctional sequences without quality scores were contained in the immunoSEQ output, filtering matching that applied to full-length reads could not be performed. Sequences were annotated with PyIR, a Python wrapper for IgBLAST v1.9, and V/J genes and CDR3 were assigned using IMGT germline references. Reads with weak V/J assignments (E-value above 1e-6), missing CDR3, stop codons, out-of-frame junctions, or ambiguous translated residues were removed. V3J clonotypes were defined as sequences sharing the same inferred V gene, J gene, and CDR3 amino acid sequence. Percentage overlap between repertoires was calculated by dividing the number of shared unique clonotypes by the size of the smaller repertoire. Repertoire richness was assessed with RTK rarefaction, the Chao1 estimator, and Recon v2.1 estimates of unobserved clonotypes. Generation probabilities were computed with OLGA for all TCRbeta clonotypes obtained by the gDNA method from several donors. TCRdb provides this immuneACCESS table in a form limited to in-frame rearrangements. Some clones are lacking; in checked studies, under half of them reflect an unresolved V gene, and why the rest are absent is not known. That table furnishes V, J and clone size, whereas the DNA furnished D and trimming. The sample table shows some 1,400,000 clones, and around 97% are seen once. The ten largest make up 1.2% of the sample.

This sample was taken from a study of shared clonotypes between healthy human individuals (dated by TCRdb to about 2020). Background for the entire study: The cohort included three men and a couple of women between 18 and 49 years of age. For each donor, CD4 naive and CD4 memory were each run on three plates, CD8 naive on two plates, and CD8 memory on one plate. To estimate repertoire size and how much clonotype sharing occurs between individuals, the study deeply sequenced the blood TCR repertoires of roughly 5 healthy adults. To increase sequencing depth and limit assay-specific biases, different laboratories used diverse techniques to prepare libraries and sequence TCR repertoires. Between about 0.9 and 8.9 billion PBMCs per donor were obtained by leukapheresis.

From the germline V gene, CDR1 is KGHSH and CDR2 is LQKENI. A distance of 15 bases separates the germline ends of V and J, which lose 6 bases and 6 bases respectively. Spanning cysteine to phenylalanine, the CDR3 consists of 14 amino acids. Kept here is only the CDR3 DNA, which spans 42 bases and is read in frame from base 1. Overall study outcomes, separate from this receptor: Only blood was sampled, and tissue TCR repertoires likely differ from those in blood. Naive subsets generally had larger estimated clonotype richness than memory subsets did. Even with the large sequencing depth, rarefaction of the sorted-subset datasets indicated that sequencing was incomplete. When a few donors were compared, the shared fraction of clonotypes was roughly 4.8% for naive CD4, 3.5% for naive CD8, more than 2% for memory CD4, and 0.35% to 0.4% for memory CD8. Pairwise subsampling indicated that sequencing depth was expected to affect the degree of clonotype sharing among donors. Because the study included a small number of donors, the genetic and exposure-history diversity represented was limited. Compared with non-shared clonotypes, clonotypes shared by all four sorted-subset donors had higher generation probabilities.

The receptor was derived from a man aged 30 to 39 in good health. Material for sequencing was naive CD4+ T cells sorted from blood. The cell subset or site label corresponds to: CD45RA+ positively selected. The chain is assembled from TRBV18 and TRBJ2-4; TRBD1 is possibly the D segment (7 matching bases). CDR3 protein: CASSIPGGRNIQYF. In nucleotides, the sequence is TGTGCCAGCTCCATCCCAGGGGGGAGAAACATTCAGTACTTC.